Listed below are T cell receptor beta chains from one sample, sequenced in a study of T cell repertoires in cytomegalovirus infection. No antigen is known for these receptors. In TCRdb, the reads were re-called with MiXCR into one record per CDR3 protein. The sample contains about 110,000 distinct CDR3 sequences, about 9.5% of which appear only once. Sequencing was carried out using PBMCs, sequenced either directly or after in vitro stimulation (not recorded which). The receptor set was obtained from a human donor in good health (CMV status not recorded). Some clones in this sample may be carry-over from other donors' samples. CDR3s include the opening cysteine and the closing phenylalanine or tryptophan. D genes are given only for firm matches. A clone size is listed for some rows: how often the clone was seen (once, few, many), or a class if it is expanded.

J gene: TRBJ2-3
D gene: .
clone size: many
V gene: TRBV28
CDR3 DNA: TGTGCCAGCAGTCTTACAGGGTTGACAGATACGCAGTATTTT
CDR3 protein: CASSLTGLTDTQYF

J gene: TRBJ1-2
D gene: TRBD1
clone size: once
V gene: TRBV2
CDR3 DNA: TGTGCCAGCAGCCCGGACAGGGGGCGGAGGGGCTACTCCTTC
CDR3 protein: CASSPDRGRRGYSF

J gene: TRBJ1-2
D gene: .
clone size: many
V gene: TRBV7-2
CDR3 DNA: TGTGCCAGCAGGACTACAGGTAGACATGGCTACACCTTC
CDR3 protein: CASRTTGRHGYTF

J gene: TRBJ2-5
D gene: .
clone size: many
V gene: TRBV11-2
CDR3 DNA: TGTGCCAGCAGCCCTTTCTTTTCCCTAGGAGAGACCCAGTACTTC
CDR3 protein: CASSPFFSLGETQYF

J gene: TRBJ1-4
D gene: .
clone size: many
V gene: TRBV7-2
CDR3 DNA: TGTGCCAGCAGCCCGTTAAACCGGAGATCTAATGAAAAACTGTTTTTT
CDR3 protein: CASSPLNRRSNEKLFF

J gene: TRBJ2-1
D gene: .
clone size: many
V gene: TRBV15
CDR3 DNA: TGTGCCACCTTAACCAAGGGTGAAAGCAATGAGCAGTTCTTC
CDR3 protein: CATLTKGESNEQFF

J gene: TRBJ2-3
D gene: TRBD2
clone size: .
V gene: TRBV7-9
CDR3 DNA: TGTGCCAGCAGCTTAGATGGGACTAGCGGGATTCCAGATACGCAGTATTTT
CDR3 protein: CASSLDGTSGIPDTQYF

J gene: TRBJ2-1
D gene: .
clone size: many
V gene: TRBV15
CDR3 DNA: TGTGCCACCAGCAGATATCCCCCGGTAAATGAGCAGTTCTTC
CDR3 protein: CATSRYPPVNEQFF

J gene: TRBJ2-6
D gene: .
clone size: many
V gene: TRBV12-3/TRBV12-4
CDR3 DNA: TGTGCCAGCAGTCTACGAACAGGAAGCTCTGGGGCCAACGTCCTGACTTTC
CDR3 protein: CASSLRTGSSGANVLTF

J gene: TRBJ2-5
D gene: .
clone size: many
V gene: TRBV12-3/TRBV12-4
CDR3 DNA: TGTGCCAGCTCCCACTCCCGGGAGACCCAGTACTTC
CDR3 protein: CASSHSRETQYF

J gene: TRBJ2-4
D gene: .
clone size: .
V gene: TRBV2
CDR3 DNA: TGTGCCAGCAGTGCCCCCCTAGCCAAAAACATTCAGTACTTC
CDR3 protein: CASSAPLAKNIQYF

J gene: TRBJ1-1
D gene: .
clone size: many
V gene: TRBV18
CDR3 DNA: TGTGCCAGCTCACCACCGGCCGTGATGAACACTGAAGCTTTCTTT
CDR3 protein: CASSPPAVMNTEAFF

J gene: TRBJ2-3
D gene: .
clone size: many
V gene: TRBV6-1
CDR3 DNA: TGTGCCAGCAGTGGGCGGTGGGGGACAGATACGCAGTATTTT
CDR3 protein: CASSGRWGTDTQYF

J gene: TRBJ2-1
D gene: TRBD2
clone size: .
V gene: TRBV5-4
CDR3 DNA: TGTGCCAGCAGCACAGAGACTAGCGGCTACGGTGGGGGTGAGCAGTTCTTC
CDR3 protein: CASSTETSGYGGGEQFF

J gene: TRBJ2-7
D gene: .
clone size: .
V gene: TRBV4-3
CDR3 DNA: TGCGCCAGCAGCCGCGAGACGGCCCACGAGCAGTACTTC
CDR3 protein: CASSRETAHEQYF

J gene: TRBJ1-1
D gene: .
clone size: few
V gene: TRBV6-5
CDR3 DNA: TGTGCCAGCAGTTACGCACTCGGGGGGGGTACTGAAGCTTTCTTT
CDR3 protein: CASSYALGGGTEAFF

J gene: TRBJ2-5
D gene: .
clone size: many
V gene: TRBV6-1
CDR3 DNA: TGTGCCAGCAGTGAACAGCTTTATGACGTCAATTATGCGACCCAGTACTTC
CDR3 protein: CASSEQLYDVNYATQYF

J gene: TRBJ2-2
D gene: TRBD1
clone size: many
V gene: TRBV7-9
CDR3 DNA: TGTGCCAGCAGCCCCCCGGGACAGGGAGGCACCGGGGAGCTGTTTTTT
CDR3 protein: CASSPPGQGGTGELFF

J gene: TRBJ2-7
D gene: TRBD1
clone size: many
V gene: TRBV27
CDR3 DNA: TGTGCCAGCAGTCCCCTACAGGGGCCGAACTACGAGCAGTACTTC
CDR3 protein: CASSPLQGPNYEQYF

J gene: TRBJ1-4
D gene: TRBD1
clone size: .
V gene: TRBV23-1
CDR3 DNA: TGCGCCAGCAGTCAACTGACAGGGGAGAGTGAAAAACTGTTTTTT
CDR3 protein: CASSQLTGESEKLFF

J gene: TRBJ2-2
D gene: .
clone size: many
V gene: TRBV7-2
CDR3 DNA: TGTGCCAGCAGTTCGGGAGTCCGCACCGGGGAGCTGTTTTTT
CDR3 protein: CASSSGVRTGELFF

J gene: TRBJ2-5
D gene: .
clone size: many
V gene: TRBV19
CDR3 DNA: TGTGCCAGTAGACCCCCCAACCAAGAGACCCAGTACTTC
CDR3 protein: CASRPPNQETQYF

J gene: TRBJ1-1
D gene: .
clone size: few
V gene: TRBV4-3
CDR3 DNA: TGCGCCAGCAGCCTTCTGGGGGTAGCTTTCTTT
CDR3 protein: CASSLLGVAFF

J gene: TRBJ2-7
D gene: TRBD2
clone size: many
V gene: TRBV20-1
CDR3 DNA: TGCAGTGCTAGGAAATCGAAAGGGGTAGCGGGATTCTACGAGCAGTACTTC
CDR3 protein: CSARKSKGVAGFYEQYF

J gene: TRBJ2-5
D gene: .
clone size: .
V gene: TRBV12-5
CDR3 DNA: TGTGCTAGTGGTTTGTTACGGGGGACCGGGACCCAGTACTTC
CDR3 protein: CASGLLRGTGTQYF

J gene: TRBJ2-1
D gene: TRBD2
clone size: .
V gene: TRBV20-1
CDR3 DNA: TGCAGTGCTAGACGGACTAGCGGTGACCCCCGGGAAAATGAGCAGTTCTTC
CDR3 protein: CSARRTSGDPRENEQFF

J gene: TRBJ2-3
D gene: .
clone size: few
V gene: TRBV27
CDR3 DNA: TGTGCCAGCGGCCCTAGGACGGATACGCAGTATTTT
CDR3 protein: CASGPRTDTQYF

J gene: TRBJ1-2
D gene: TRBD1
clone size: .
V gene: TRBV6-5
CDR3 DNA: TGTGCCAGCAGTGAAATTCAGACAGGGCGTAAAGGCTACACCTTC
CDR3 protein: CASSEIQTGRKGYTF

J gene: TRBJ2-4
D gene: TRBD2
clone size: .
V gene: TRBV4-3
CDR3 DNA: TGCGCCAGCAGCCAGGGACTAGCGGGAGCCAAAAACATTCAGTACTTC
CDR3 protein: CASSQGLAGAKNIQYF

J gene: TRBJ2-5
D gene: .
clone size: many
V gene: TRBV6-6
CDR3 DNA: TGTGCCAGCAGCGAGATAGAGACCCAGTACTTC
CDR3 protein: CASSEIETQYF

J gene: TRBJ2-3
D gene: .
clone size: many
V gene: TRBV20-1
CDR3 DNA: TGCAGGGCGTGGGGGGGCCCAGATACGCAGTATTTT
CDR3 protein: CRAWGGPDTQYF

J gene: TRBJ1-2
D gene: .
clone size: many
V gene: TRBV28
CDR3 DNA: TGTGCCAGCAGTTTCGGACGGTTAATTGGCTACACCTTC
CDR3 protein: CASSFGRLIGYTF

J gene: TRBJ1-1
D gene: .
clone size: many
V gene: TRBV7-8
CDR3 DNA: TGTGCCAGCAGCTCGAGAGGTTGGGGGGAGGACACTGAAGCTTTCTTT
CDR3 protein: CASSSRGWGEDTEAFF

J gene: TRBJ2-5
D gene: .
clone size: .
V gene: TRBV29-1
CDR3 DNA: TGCAGCGTTGAAGAAAATGCGCTAGGGGAGACCCAGTACTTC
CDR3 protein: CSVEENALGETQYF

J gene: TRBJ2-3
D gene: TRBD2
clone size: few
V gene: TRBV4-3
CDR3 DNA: TGCGCCAGCAGCCAAGATCTTGTTAGCGGGGATACGCAGTATTTT
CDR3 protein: CASSQDLVSGDTQYF

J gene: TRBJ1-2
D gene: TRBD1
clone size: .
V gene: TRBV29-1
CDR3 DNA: TGCAGCGCATACCCCGGGACAGATGGCTACACCTTC
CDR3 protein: CSAYPGTDGYTF

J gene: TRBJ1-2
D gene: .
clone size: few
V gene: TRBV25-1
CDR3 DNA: TGTGCCAGCCAGGAGCGGGTTGGCTATGGCTACACCTTC
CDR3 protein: CASQERVGYGYTF

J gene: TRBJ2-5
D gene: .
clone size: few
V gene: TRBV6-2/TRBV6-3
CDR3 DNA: TGTGCCAGCAGTTACGGGACCCAGTACTTC
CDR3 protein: CASSYGTQYF

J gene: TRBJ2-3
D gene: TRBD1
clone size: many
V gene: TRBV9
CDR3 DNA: TGTGCCAGCAGCAGATTGACAGGGGTCACAGATACGCAGTATTTT
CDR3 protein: CASSRLTGVTDTQYF

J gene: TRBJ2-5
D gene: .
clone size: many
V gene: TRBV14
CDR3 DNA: TGTGCCAGCAGCCAAATGGGGATGACAGTCTTCCAAGAGACCCAGTACTTC
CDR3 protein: CASSQMGMTVFQETQYF

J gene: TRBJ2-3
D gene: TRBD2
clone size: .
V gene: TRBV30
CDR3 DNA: TGTGCCTGGATCGGGCTAGCGGGAGGTACGCAGTATTTT
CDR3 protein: CAWIGLAGGTQYF

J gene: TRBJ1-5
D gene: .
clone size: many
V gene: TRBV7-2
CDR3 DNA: TGTGCCAGCAGCTTAGCGGGCCCTCAGCCCCAGCATTTT
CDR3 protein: CASSLAGPQPQHF

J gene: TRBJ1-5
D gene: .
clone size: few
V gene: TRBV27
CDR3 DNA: TGTGCCAGCAGTTTGTCTACATATAGCAATCAGCCCCAGCATTTT
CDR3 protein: CASSLSTYSNQPQHF

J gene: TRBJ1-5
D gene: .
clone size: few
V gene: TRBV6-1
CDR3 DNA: TGTGCCAGCACCTTGGCGGGGGGGCCGAATAGCAATCAGCCCCAGCATTTT
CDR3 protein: CASTLAGGPNSNQPQHF

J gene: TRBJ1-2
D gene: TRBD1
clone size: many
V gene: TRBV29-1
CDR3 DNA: TGCAGCGTCGACAGGGACTACACCTTC
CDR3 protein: CSVDRDYTF